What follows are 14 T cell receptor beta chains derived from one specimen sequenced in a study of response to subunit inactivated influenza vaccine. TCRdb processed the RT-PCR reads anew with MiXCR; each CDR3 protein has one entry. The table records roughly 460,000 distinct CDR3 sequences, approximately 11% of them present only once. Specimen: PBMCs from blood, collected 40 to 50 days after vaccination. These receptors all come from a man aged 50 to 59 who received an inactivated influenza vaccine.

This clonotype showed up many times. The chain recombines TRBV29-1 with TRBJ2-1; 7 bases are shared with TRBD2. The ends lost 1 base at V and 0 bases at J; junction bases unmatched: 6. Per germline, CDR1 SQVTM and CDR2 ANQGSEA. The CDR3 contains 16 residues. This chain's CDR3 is CSVEAPRESSYNEQFF. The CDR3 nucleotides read TGCAGCGTTGAAGCCCCGCGGGAGAGCTCCTACAATGAGCAGTTCTTC.

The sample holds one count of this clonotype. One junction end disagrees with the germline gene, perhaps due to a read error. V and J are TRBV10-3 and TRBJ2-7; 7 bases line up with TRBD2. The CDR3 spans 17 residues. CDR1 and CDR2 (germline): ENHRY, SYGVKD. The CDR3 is CVIRGFGSGRASYEQYF. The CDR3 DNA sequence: TGTGTCATCAGAGGCTTCGGGTCTGGGAGGGCTAGCTACGAGCAGTACTTC.

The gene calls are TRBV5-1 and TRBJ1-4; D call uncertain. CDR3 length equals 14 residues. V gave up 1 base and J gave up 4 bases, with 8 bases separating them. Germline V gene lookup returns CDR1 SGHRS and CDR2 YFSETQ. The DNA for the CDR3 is TGCGCCAGCAGCTTGTACTTTGGTAATGAAAAACTGTTTTTT. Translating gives CASSLYFGNEKLFF.

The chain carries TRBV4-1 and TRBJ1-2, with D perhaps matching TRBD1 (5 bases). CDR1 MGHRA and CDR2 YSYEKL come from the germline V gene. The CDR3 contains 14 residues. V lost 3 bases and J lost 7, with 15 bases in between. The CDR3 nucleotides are TGCGCCAGCAGCCACCCAACCGGGACTTTTGGCTACACCTTC. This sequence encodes CASSHPTGTFGYTF.

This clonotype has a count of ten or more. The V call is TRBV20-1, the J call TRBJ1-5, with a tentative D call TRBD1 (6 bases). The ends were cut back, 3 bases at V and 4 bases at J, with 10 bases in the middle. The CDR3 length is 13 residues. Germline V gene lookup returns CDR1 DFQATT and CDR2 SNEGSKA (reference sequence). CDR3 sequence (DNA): TGCAGTGCTAGTCAGGGGTGGAATCAGCCCCAGCATTTT. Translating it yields CSASQGWNQPQHF.

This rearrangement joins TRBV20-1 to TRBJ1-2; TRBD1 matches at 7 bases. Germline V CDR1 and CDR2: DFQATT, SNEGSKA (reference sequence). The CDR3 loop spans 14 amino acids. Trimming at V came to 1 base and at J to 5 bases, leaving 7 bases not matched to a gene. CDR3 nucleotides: TGCAGTGCTAGAGCCCCAGGGGGATCTTATGGCTACACCTTC. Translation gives CSARAPGGSYGYTF.

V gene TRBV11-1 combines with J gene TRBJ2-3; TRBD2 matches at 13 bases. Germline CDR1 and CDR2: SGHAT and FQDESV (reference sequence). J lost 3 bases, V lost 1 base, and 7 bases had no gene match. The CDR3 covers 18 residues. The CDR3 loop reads CASSLGTSGRSGTDTQYF. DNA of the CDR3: TGTGCCAGCAGCTTAGGGACTAGCGGGAGATCTGGTACAGATACGCAGTATTTT.

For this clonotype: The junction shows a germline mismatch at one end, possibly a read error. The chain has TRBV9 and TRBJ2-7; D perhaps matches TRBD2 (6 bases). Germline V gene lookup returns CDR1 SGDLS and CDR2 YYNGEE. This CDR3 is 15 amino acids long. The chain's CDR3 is CASSVAPSAEYVQYF. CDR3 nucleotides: TGTGCCAGCAGCGTAGCGCCTAGCGCCGAGTACGTGCAGTACTTC.

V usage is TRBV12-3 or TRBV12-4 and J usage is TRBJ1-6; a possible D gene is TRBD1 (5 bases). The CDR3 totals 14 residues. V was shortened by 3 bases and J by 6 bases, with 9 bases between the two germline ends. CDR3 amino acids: CASSLGEINSPLHF. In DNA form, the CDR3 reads TGTGCCAGCAGTTTGGGGGAGATTAATTCACCCCTCCACTTT.

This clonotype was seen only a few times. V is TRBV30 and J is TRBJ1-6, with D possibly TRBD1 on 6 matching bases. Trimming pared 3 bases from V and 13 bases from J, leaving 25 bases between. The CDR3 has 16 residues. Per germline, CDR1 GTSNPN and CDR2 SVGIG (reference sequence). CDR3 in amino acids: CAWSKDGPGGVAPLHF. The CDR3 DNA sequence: TGTGCCTGGAGCAAGGACGGTCCGGGGGGCGTTGCGCCCCTCCACTTT.

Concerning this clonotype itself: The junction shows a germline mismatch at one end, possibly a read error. The DNA of the CDR3 is TGTGCCAGCAGTTATGGGGACAGGAGGGTCTTC. It translates to CASSYGDRRVF. The chain is built from TRBV6-5 and TRBJ2-7; TRBD1 agrees at 8 bases. The length of the CDR3 is 11 residues. Per germline, CDR1 MNHEY and CDR2 SVGAGI.

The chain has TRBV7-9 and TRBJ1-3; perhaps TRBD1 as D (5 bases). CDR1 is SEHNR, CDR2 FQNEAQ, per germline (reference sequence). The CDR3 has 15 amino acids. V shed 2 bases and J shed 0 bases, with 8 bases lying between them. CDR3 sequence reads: CASSLPGYSGNTIYF. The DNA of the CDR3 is TGTGCCAGCAGCTTACCAGGGTACTCTGGAAACACCATATATTTT. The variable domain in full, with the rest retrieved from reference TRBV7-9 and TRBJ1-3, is DTGVSQNPRHKITKRGQNVTFRCDPISEHNRLYWYRQTLGQGPEFLTYFQNEAQLEKSRLLSDRFSAERPKGSFSTLEIQRTEQGDSAMYLCASSLPGYSGNTIYFGEGSWLTVV.

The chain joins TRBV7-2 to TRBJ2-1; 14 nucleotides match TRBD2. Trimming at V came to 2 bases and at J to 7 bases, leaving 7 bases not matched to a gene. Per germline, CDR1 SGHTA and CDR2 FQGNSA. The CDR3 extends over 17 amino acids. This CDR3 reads CASSLSSGTSGGNEQFF. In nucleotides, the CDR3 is TGTGCCAGCAGCTTATCCTCCGGGACTAGCGGGGGTAATGAGCAGTTCTTC.

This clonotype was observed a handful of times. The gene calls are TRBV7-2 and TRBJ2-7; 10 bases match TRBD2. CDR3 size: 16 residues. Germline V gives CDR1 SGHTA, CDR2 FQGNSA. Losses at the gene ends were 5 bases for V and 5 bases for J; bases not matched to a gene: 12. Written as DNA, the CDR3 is TGTGCCAGCAGCAAAGAATGGAGCGGGGGGGCTCACGAGCAGTACTTC. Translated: CASSKEWSGGAHEQYF.